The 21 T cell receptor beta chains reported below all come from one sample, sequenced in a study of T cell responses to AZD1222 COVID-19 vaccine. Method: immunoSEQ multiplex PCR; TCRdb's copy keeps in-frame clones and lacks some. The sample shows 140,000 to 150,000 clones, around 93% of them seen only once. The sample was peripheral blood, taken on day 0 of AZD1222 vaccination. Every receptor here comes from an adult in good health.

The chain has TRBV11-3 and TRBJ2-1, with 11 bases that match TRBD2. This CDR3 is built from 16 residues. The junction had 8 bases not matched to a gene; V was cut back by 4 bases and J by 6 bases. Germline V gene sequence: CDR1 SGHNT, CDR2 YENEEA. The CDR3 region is CASSSTGTSGRNEQFF. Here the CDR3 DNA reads TGTGCCAGCAGCTCAACCGGGACTAGCGGCCGCAATGAGCAGTTCTTC.

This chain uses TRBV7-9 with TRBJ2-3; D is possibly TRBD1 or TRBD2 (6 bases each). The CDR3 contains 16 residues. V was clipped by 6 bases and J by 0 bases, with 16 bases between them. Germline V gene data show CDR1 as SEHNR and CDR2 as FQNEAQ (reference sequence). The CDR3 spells CASSRGAIYSTDTQYF. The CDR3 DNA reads TGTGCCAGCAGTAGGGGGGCTATCTATAGCACAGATACGCAGTATTTT.

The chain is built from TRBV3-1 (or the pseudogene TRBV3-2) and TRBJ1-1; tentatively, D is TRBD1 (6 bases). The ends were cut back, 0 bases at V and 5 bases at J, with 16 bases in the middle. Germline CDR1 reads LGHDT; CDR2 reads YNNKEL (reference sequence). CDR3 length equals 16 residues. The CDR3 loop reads CASSQEVSGALTEAFF. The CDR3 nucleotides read TGTGCCAGCAGCCAAGAAGTTTCGGGGGCGCTTACTGAAGCTTTCTTT.

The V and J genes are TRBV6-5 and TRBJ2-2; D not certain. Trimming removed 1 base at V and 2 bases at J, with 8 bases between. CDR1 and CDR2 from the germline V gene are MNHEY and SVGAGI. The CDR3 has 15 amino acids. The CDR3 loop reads CASSYWKTNTGELFF. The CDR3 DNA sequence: TGTGCCAGCAGTTACTGGAAGACAAACACCGGGGAGCTGTTTTTT.

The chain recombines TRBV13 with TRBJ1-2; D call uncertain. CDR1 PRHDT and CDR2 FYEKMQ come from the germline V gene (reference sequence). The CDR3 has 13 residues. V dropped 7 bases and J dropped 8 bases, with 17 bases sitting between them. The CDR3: CASTIRQWAGYTF. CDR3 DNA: TGTGCCAGCACCATTCGGCAGTGGGCGGGCTACACCTTC.

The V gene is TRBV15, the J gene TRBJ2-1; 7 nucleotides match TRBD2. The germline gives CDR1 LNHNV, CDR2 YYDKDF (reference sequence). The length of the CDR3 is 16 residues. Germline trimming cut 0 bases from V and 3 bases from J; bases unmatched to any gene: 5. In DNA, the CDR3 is TGTGCCACCAGCAGAGAACGGCGCGGGGGCTACAATGAGCAGTTCTTC. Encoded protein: CATSRERRGGYNEQFF.

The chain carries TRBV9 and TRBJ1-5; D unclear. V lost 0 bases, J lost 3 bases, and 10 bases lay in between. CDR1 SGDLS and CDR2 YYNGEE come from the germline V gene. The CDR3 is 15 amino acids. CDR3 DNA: TGTGCCAGCAGCGTAGGGAGCTCCTCCAATCAGCCCCAGCATTTT. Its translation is CASSVGSSSNQPQHF.

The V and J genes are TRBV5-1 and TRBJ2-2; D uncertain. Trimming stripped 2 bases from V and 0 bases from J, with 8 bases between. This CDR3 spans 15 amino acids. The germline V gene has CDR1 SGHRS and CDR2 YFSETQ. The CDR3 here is CASSFNSPNTGELFF. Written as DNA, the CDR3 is TGCGCCAGCAGCTTTAACAGCCCGAACACCGGGGAGCTGTTTTTT. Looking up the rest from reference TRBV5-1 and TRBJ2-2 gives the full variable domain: KAGVTQTPRYLIKTRGQQVTLSCSPISGHRSVSWYQQTPGQGLQFLFEYFSETQRNKGNFPGRFSGRQFSNSRSEMNVSTLELGDSALYLCASSFNSPNTGELFFGEGSRLTVL.

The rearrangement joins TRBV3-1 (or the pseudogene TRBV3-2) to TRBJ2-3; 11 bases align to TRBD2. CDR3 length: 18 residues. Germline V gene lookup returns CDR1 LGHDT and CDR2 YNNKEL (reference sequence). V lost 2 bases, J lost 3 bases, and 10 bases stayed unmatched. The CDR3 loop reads CASSQPHPGLAVTDTQYF. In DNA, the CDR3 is TGTGCCAGCAGCCAACCCCACCCGGGACTAGCGGTTACAGATACGCAGTATTTT.

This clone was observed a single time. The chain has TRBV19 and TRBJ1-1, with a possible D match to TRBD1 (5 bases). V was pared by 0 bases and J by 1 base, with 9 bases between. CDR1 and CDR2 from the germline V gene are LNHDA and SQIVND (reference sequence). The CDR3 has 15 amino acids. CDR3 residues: CASSIDRGANTEAFF. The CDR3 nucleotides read TGTGCCAGTAGTATAGATCGAGGGGCGAACACTGAAGCTTTCTTT.

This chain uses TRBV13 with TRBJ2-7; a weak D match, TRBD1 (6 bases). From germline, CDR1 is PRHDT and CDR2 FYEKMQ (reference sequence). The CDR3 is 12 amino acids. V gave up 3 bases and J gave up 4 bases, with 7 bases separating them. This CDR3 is CASSFQGYEQYF. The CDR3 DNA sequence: TGTGCCAGCAGCTTTCAGGGGTACGAGCAGTACTTC.

The CDR3 protein is CASRRDRFNEQYF. CDR3 DNA sequence: TGCGCCAGCAGACGAGACAGGTTCAACGAGCAGTACTTC. The rearrangement links TRBV10-2 to TRBJ2-7; D may be TRBD1 (6 bases). Germline V lookup: CDR1 WSHSY, CDR2 SAAADI. Trimming removed 6 bases at V and 5 bases at J, with 14 bases between. The CDR3 runs to 13 residues.

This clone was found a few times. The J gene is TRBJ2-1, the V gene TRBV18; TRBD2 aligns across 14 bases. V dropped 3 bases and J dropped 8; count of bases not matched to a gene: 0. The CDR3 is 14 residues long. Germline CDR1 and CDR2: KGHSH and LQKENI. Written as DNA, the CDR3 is TGTGCCAGCTCACCGGGACTAGCGGGAGATGAGCAGTTCTTC. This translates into CASSPGLAGDEQFF.

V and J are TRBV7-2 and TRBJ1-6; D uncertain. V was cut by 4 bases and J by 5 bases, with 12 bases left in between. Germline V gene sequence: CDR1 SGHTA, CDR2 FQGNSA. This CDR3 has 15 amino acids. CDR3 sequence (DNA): TGTGCCAGCAGCTCAAAAGTTAACAATAATTCACCCCTCCACTTT. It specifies CASSSKVNNNSPLHF.

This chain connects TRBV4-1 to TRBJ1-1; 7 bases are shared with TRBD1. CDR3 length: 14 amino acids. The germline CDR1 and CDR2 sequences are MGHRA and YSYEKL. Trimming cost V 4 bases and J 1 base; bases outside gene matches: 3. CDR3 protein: CASSRGTANTEAFF. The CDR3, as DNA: TGCGCCAGCAGCCGAGGGACAGCGAACACTGAAGCTTTCTTT.

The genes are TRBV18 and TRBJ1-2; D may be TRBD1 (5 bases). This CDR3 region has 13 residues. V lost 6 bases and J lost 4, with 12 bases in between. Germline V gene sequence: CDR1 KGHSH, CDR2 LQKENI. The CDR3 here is CASSAGQSYGYTF. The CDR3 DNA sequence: TGTGCCAGCTCTGCGGGGCAGAGCTATGGCTACACCTTC.

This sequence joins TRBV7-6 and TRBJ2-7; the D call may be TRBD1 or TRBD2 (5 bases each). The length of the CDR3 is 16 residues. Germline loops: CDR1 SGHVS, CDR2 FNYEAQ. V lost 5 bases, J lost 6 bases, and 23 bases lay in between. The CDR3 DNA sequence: TGTGCCAGCAGCGCGCCCACTAGGGACCGCGCTGGCGAGCAGTACTTC. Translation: CASSAPTRDRAGEQYF.

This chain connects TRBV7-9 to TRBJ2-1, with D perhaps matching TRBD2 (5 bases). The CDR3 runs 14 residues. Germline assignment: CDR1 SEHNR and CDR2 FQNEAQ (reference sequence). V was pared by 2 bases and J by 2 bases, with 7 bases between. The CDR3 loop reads CASSLREAYNEQFF. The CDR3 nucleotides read TGTGCCAGCAGCTTACGGGAAGCCTACAATGAGCAGTTCTTC. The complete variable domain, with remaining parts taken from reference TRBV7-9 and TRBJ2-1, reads DTGVSQNPRHKITKRGQNVTFRCDPISEHNRLYWYRQTLGQGPEFLTYFQNEAQLEKSRLLSDRFSAERPKGSFSTLEIQRTEQGDSAMYLCASSLREAYNEQFFGPGTRLTVL.

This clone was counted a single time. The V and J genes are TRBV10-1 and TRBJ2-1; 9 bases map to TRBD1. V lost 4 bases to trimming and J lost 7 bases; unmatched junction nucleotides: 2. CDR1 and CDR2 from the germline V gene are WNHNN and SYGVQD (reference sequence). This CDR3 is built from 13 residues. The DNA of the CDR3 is TGCGCCAGCAGTGTGACAGGGGGAAATGAGCAGTTCTTC. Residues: CASSVTGGNEQFF.

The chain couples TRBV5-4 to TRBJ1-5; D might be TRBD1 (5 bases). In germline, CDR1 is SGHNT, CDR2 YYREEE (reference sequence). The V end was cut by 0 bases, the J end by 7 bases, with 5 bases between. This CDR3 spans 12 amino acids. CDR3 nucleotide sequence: TGTGCCAGCAGCTTGGAGGGGCAGCCCCAGCATTTT. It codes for CASSLEGQPQHF.

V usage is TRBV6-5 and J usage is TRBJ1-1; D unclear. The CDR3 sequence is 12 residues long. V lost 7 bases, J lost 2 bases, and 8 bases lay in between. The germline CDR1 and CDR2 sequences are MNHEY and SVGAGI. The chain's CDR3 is CASIIHNTEAFF. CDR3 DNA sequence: TGTGCCAGCATCATCCATAACACTGAAGCTTTCTTT.